These 5 T cell receptor beta chains were sequenced from one sample in a study of molecular identifiers for immune sequencing clone quantification. Each CDR3 protein is one row after TCRdb ran MiXCR on the PCR reads. The data show about 320,000 distinct CDR3 sequences, with 20% to 25% seen just once and more than 0.8% held by the top ten. Specimen: naive CD8+ T cells from blood, with Jurkat cell RNA spiked in. Subset denoted: FACS-sorted CD8+CD4-CCR7+CD45RA+ naive T cells. The receptors here all came from a human donor in good health. Some libraries in this study had Jurkat cell RNA spiked in.

This clonotype was observed many times. This CDR3 is CAWSWGGLGEKLFF. The CDR3 DNA reads as TGTGCCTGGAGTTGGGGGGGCCTTGGTGAAAAACTGTTTTTT. The gene calls are TRBV30 and TRBJ1-4, with D perhaps matching TRBD1 (6 bases). The CDR3 has 14 amino acids. V lost 2 bases and J lost 7, with 14 bases in between. Germline V gene data show CDR1 as GTSNPN and CDR2 as SVGIG (reference sequence). Looking up the rest from reference TRBV30 and TRBJ1-4 gives the full variable domain: SQTIHQWPATLVQPVGSPLSLECTVEGTSNPNLYWYRQAAGRGLQLLFYSVGIGQISSEVPQNLSASRPQDRQFILSSKKLLLSDSGFYLCAWSWGGLGEKLFFGSGTQLSVL.

In this sample, this clonotype turned up many times. The chain's CDR3 is CASTQVLSGANVLTF. The CDR3 bases are TGTGCCAGCACTCAGGTGCTCTCTGGGGCCAACGTCCTGACTTTC. The rearrangement joins TRBV12-3 or TRBV12-4 to TRBJ2-6; D remains unclear. Trimming took off 7 bases at V and 0 bases at J, with 10 bases between the two ends. CDR3 length: 15 amino acids.

For this clonotype: A much larger clone lies a single base off, so this may be a read error. Since the CDR3 does not end with the conserved phenylalanine or tryptophan, this likely comes from a read error. The chain couples TRBV2 to TRBJ2-2, with D perhaps matching TRBD1 or TRBD2 (5 bases each). Trimming removed 6 bases from V and 4 bases from J, with 15 bases in between. Germline V CDR1 and CDR2: SNHLY, FYNNEI. The CDR3 is made up of 15 amino acids. CDR3 nucleotide sequence: TGTGCCAGCAGGGCCGGGACGGAAGGCACCGGGGAGCTGTTTCTT. Its protein product is CASRAGTEGTGELFL.

Note on this clonotype: A much larger clonotype is one base distant, so this may be a read error. The CDR3 ends on some other residue instead of the conserved phenylalanine or tryptophan, so this is likely a read error. The rearrangement uses TRBV30 and TRBJ1-5; D ambiguous. This CDR3 is built from 15 residues. Deletions cut 1 base from V and 1 base from J, with 11 bases between. Germline assignment: CDR1 GTSNPN and CDR2 SVGIG (reference sequence). The CDR3, as DNA: TGTGCCTGGAGTGACGGTGCAACAAGCAATCAGCCCCAGCATTCT. Translated: CAWSDGATSNQPQHS.

At least ten counts were recorded for this clonotype. The chain combines TRBV4-3 with TRBJ2-7; D unresolved. The CDR3 runs 14 residues. In germline, CDR1 is LGHNA, CDR2 YSLEER. The V and J ends lost 0 bases and 3 bases respectively, with 9 bases between them. The CDR3 region has the DNA TGCGCCAGCAGCCAAGATTTAACCCGCTACGAGCAGTACTTC. Protein product: CASSQDLTRYEQYF.